Shown below are 3 T cell receptor beta chains from a single sample sequenced in a study of cytomegalovirus exposure and HLA in healthy donors. Both 60 Vbeta primers and 13 Jbeta primers went into the PCR. This table comes from immunoSEQ multiplex PCR, and its TCRdb copy is limited to in-frame clones, with some not included. Among 150,000 or so clones listed, 80% to 90% were seen once. The sequencing input was PBMCs. The source of these receptors is a man aged 50 to 59 in good health and CMV-seropositive.

The table lists this clone with a count of one. V and J are TRBV5-6 and TRBJ1-6; tentatively, D is TRBD1 (5 bases). The V gene lost 4 bases and the J gene lost 9 bases, with 11 bases spanning the gap. Per the germline V gene, CDR1 is SGHDT and CDR2 is YYEEEE. The length of the CDR3 is 13 residues. The CDR3 DNA sequence: TGTGCCAGCAGCCCACAGGAGCTTTCACCCCTCCACTTT. Translated, it gives CASSPQELSPLHF. The variable domain in full, with the rest retrieved from reference TRBV5-6 and TRBJ1-6, is DAGVTQSPTHLIKTRGQQVTLRCSPKSGHDTVSWYQQALGQGPQFIFQYYEEEERQRGNFPDRFSGHQFPNYSSELNVNALLLGDSALYLCASSPQELSPLHFGNGTRLTVT.

The chain combines TRBV5-4 with TRBJ1-1; tentative D call: TRBD1 (5 bases). Germline V gene data show CDR1 as SGHNT and CDR2 as YYREEE (reference sequence). V was shortened by 2 bases and J by 0 bases, with 14 bases between the two germline ends. The CDR3 sequence is 16 residues long. The CDR3 region has the DNA TGTGCCAGCAGCTTTGGAAGGGGCCCTGTGAACACTGAAGCTTTCTTT. Protein: CASSFGRGPVNTEAFF.

The rearrangement joins TRBV2 to TRBJ1-5; D is possibly TRBD1 (5 bases). Trimming removed 7 bases from V and 0 bases from J, with 13 bases in between. The CDR3 spans 15 residues. The V gene's germline CDR1 is SNHLY and CDR2 FYNNEI. CDR3 DNA: TGTGCCAGCACCCCCGGGGGATATAGCAATCAGCCCCAGCATTTT. Its protein is CASTPGGYSNQPQHF.